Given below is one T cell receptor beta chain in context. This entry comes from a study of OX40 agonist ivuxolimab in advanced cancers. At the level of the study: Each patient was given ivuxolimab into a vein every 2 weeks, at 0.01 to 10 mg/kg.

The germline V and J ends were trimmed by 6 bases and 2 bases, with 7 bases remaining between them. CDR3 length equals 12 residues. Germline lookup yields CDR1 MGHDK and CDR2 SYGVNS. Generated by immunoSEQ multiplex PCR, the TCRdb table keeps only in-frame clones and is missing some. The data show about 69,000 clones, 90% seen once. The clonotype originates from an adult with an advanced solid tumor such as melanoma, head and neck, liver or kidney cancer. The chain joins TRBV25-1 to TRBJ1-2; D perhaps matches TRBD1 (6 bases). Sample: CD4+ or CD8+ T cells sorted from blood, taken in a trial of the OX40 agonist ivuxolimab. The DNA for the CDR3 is TGTGCCAGCAGCAGGGGCAACTATGGCTACACCTTC. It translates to CASSRGNYGYTF.